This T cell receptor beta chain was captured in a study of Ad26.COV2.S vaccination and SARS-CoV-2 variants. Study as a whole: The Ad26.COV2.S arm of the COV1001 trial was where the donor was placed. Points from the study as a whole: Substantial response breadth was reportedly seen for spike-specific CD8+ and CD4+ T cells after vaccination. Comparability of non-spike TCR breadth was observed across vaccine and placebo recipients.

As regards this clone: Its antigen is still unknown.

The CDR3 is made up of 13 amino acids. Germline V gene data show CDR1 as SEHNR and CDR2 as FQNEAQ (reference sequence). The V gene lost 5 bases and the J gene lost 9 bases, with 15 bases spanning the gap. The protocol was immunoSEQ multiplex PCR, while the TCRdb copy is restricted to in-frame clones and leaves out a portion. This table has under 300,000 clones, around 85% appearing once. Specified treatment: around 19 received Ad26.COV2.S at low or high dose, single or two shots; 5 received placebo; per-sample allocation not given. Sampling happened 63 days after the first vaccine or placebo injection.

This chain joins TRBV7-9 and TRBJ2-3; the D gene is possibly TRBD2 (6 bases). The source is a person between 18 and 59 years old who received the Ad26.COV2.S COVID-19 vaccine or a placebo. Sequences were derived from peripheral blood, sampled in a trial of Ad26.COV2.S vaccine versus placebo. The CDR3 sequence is CASSRGEVGTQYF. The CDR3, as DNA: TGTGCCAGCAGCCGCGGGGAAGTGGGGACGCAGTATTTT.